This entry lists 27 T cell receptor beta chains sequenced from one sample in a study of blood T cell repertoires in COVID-19. Profiled with immunoSEQ multiplex PCR; TCRdb holds only in-frame clones, not every one. Of around 250,000 clones in the sample, about four fifths were seen once. Sequenced input: peripheral blood. Source of these receptors: a woman in her late teens or twenties with acute or convalescent COVID-19.

The chain combines TRBV19 with TRBJ2-3; TRBD2 matches at 7 bases. In germline, CDR1 is LNHDA, CDR2 SQIVND (reference sequence). Germline trimming cut 6 bases from V and 2 bases from J; bases unmatched to any gene: 14. The CDR3 is 17 residues long. CDR3 in amino acids: CASRRGALAEHTDTQYF. CDR3 nucleotide sequence: TGTGCCAGTAGACGAGGGGCCCTAGCGGAGCACACAGATACGCAGTATTTT.

The chain links TRBV6-4 to TRBJ1-6; D is unresolved. The germline gives CDR1 MRHNA, CDR2 SNTAGT. This CDR3 contains 15 residues. Trimming shortened V by 2 bases and J by 5 bases, and 10 bases separated the two germline ends. CDR3 residues: CASSDTSRNNSPLHF. CDR3 sequence (DNA): TGTGCCAGCAGTGACACATCCCGAAATAATTCACCCCTCCACTTT.

The J gene is TRBJ2-7, the V gene TRBV7-2, with D possibly matching TRBD2 (6 bases). This CDR3 has 16 residues. The V end lost 5 bases, the J end lost 2 bases, and 19 bases lay between the germline ends. The germline V gene encodes CDR1 SGHTA and CDR2 FQGNSA. The DNA for the CDR3 is TGTGCCAGCAGCCCTGACGCTAGCAGGAGGGCCTACGAGCAGTACTTC. Translated: CASSPDASRRAYEQYF. Full variable domain (rest looked up from reference TRBV7-2 and TRBJ2-7): GAGVSQSPSNKVTEKGKDVELRCDPISGHTALYWYRQSLGQGLEFLIYFQGNSAPDKSGLPSDRFSAERTGGSVSTLTIQRTQQEDSAVYLCASSPDASRRAYEQYFGPGTRLTVT.

The V gene is TRBV9, the J gene TRBJ1-3; the D gene is possibly TRBD1 (6 bases). V was cut by 0 bases and J by 4 bases, with 20 bases left in between. CDR1 and CDR2 (germline): SGDLS, YYNGEE. The CDR3 is made up of 18 amino acids. In DNA, the CDR3 is TGTGCCAGCAGCGTAGGTCCCATCCAACAGGGATCAGGAAACACCATATATTTT. This encodes CASSVGPIQQGSGNTIYF. Filled out from reference TRBV9 and TRBJ1-3, the complete variable domain reads DSGVTQTPKHLITATGQRVTLRCSPRSGDLSVYWYQQSLDQGLQFLIQYYNGEERAKGNILERFSAQQFPDLHSELNLSSLELGDSALYFCASSVGPIQQGSGNTIYFGEGSWLTVV.

This clone turned up a few times. The rearrangement uses TRBV9 and TRBJ2-3; weak D call: TRBD1 (6 bases). With 0 bases removed from V and 5 bases from J, the gap between germline ends came to 19 bases. Germline CDR1 SGDLS, CDR2 YYNGEE. The CDR3 covers 17 residues. CDR3 bases: TGTGCCAGCAGCGTAGATCCCACCGACAGGAGGAGAGATACGCAGTATTTT. It translates to CASSVDPTDRRRDTQYF. Full variable domain (rest looked up from reference TRBV9 and TRBJ2-3): DSGVTQTPKHLITATGQRVTLRCSPRSGDLSVYWYQQSLDQGLQFLIQYYNGEERAKGNILERFSAQQFPDLHSELNLSSLELGDSALYFCASSVDPTDRRRDTQYFGPGTRLTVL.

The chain carries TRBV6-2 or TRBV6-3 and TRBJ1-2; D call uncertain. The CDR3 consists of 12 residues. Trimming pared 6 bases from V and 7 bases from J, leaving 12 bases between. Per the germline V gene, CDR1 is MNHEY and CDR2 is SVGEGT. CDR3 coding DNA: TGTGCCAGCAGCGCCCAATATAGTGGCTACACCTTC. Amino acids: CASSAQYSGYTF.

V and J are TRBV7-9 and TRBJ1-1; D might be TRBD1 (5 bases). The CDR3 is 13 amino acids. From germline, CDR1 is SEHNR and CDR2 FQNEAQ (reference sequence). Trimming removed 2 bases at V and 5 bases at J, with 9 bases between. The CDR3 coding sequence is TGTGCCAGCAGCTTATCGGGGGTGACTGAAGCTTTCTTT. It encodes CASSLSGVTEAFF.

The rearrangement uses TRBV29-1 and TRBJ2-7, with D uncertain. Germline CDR1 reads SQVTM; CDR2 reads ANQGSEA. V was cut by 4 bases and J by 3 bases, with 7 bases left in between. The CDR3 is made up of 11 amino acids. CDR3 sequence: CSVAGYYEQYF. The CDR3 DNA sequence: TGCAGCGTTGCAGGTTACTACGAGCAGTACTTC.

This sequence joins TRBV7-9 and TRBJ2-2, with 7 positions matching TRBD1. CDR1 is SEHNR, CDR2 FQNEAQ, per germline (reference sequence). The trim removed 5 bases at V and 1 base at J, leaving 16 bases unmatched. This CDR3 comprises 19 residues. In DNA, the CDR3 is TGTGCCAGCAGCCCTTTAACCTCCTTGGACAGGTTGAACACCGGGGAGCTGTTTTTT. Protein product: CASSPLTSLDRLNTGELFF.

The rearrangement links TRBV7-3 to TRBJ2-3; TRBD2 matches at 13 bases. The CDR3 has 18 amino acids. Germline trimming cut 5 bases from V and 2 bases from J; bases unmatched to any gene: 10. Germline V CDR1 and CDR2: SGHTA, FQGTGA. DNA of the CDR3: TGTGCCAGCAGCGCACCGGGACTAGCGGGATGGTACACAGATACGCAGTATTTT. Amino acid sequence: CASSAPGLAGWYTDTQYF.

The chain uses TRBV7-2 and TRBJ2-3, with TRBD2 matching 7 bases. CDR3 length: 15 residues. Germline lookup yields CDR1 SGHTA and CDR2 FQGNSA. Losses at the gene ends were 5 bases for V and 4 bases for J; bases not matched to a gene: 9. CDR3 nucleotides: TGTGCCAGCAGCGACACGGGAGGTAGCGCAGATACGCAGTATTTT. Translation: CASSDTGGSADTQYF.

This rearrangement joins TRBV6-6 to TRBJ1-6; D call uncertain. The V gene's germline CDR1 is MNHNY and CDR2 SVGAGI (reference sequence). V gave up 3 bases and J gave up 6 bases, with 12 bases separating them. The CDR3 consists of 15 residues. The CDR3 spells CASSYDGAGNSPLHF. For the CDR3, the DNA is TGTGCCAGCAGTTATGACGGCGCAGGTAATTCACCCCTCCACTTT.

The gene calls are TRBV28 and TRBJ1-5; the D gene is possibly TRBD1 (5 bases). Germline V gene lookup returns CDR1 MDHEN and CDR2 SYDVKM. This CDR3 has 18 amino acids. V was clipped by 2 bases and J by 0 bases, with 17 bases between them. The CDR3 nucleotides are TGTGCCAGCAGTTTAGATACAGGTCGGGTGTATAGCAATCAGCCCCAGCATTTT. Protein: CASSLDTGRVYSNQPQHF.

This clone was seen many times. This chain connects TRBV14 to TRBJ1-2, with D perhaps TRBD1 (6 bases). CDR1 is SGHDN, CDR2 FVKESK, per germline. Trimming took 6 bases from V and 5 from J, leaving 13 bases between them. This CDR3 contains 13 residues. The CDR3 protein is CASSDKGQYGYTF. The CDR3 nucleotides are TGTGCCAGCAGTGATAAAGGACAGTATGGCTACACCTTC.

The chain uses TRBV5-1 and TRBJ2-7, with 7 bases aligning to TRBD2. V lost 3 bases to trimming and J lost 3 bases; unmatched junction nucleotides: 6. Germline V lookup: CDR1 SGHRS, CDR2 YFSETQ. CDR3 length: 14 residues. The CDR3 loop is CASSSAGRVYEQYF. DNA of the CDR3: TGCGCCAGCAGCTCAGCGGGGAGGGTCTACGAGCAGTACTTC.

The genes are TRBV7-6 and TRBJ2-1, with 7 bases that match TRBD2. The V gene end was trimmed by 5 bases and the J gene end by 0 bases; junction bases not matched to a gene: 4. Germline CDR1 and CDR2: SGHVS and FNYEAQ. This CDR3 is 15 amino acids long. The CDR3 loop reads CASSGPGGSYNEQFF. CDR3 bases: TGTGCCAGCAGCGGGCCGGGGGGCTCCTACAATGAGCAGTTCTTC.

The chain couples TRBV28 to TRBJ1-2; 9 nucleotides line up with TRBD1. With V trimmed by 6 bases and J by 6 bases, 11 bases remained unmatched. Per germline, CDR1 MDHEN and CDR2 SYDVKM. The CDR3 is 15 amino acids. CDR3 region: CASSGTGHDFDGYTF. The CDR3 coding sequence is TGTGCCAGCAGCGGGACAGGGCATGATTTTGATGGCTACACCTTC.

The chain has TRBV15 and TRBJ2-7, with 8 bases fitting TRBD2. The V segment lost 4 bases and the J segment 4 bases; nucleotides outside the gene matches: 9. CDR3 size: 15 residues. Germline V gene data show CDR1 as LNHNV and CDR2 as YYDKDF (reference sequence). Here the CDR3 reads CATSTPAGAPYEQYF. The CDR3 nucleotides are TGTGCCACCAGCACCCCAGCGGGAGCTCCTTACGAGCAGTACTTC.

The chain links TRBV4-3 to TRBJ1-2; D may be TRBD1 (6 bases). V was clipped by 1 base and J by 8 bases, with 11 bases between them. Germline loops: CDR1 LGHNA, CDR2 YSLEER. The CDR3 loop spans 13 amino acids. CDR3 protein: CASSQGVRGGYTF. The CDR3 DNA reads TGCGCCAGCAGCCAAGGGGTCAGGGGAGGCTACACCTTC.

J is TRBJ1-1 and V is TRBV19; 9 bases are shared with TRBD1. Unmatched junction bases numbered 14, after V lost 7 bases and J lost 5 bases. There are 16 residues in the CDR3. Germline CDR1 reads LNHDA; CDR2 reads SQIVND (reference sequence). Here the CDR3 reads CASNHKNRGLVTEAFF. CDR3 bases: TGTGCCAGTAACCATAAAAACAGGGGGCTGGTAACTGAAGCTTTCTTT.

The CDR3 spells CASSLDSSSYNEQFF. CDR3 bases: TGTGCCAGCAGCTTGGACAGCTCATCCTACAATGAGCAGTTCTTC. The rearrangement uses TRBV5-4 and TRBJ2-1; D remains unclear. Trimming cost V 0 bases and J 1 base, with 8 bases left between them. CDR3 length: 15 residues. Looked up from germline, CDR1 is SGHNT and CDR2 is YYREEE (reference sequence).

The chain combines TRBV7-2 with TRBJ2-7, with a weak D call TRBD2 (6 bases). Trimming removed 1 base at V and 2 bases at J, with 15 bases between. The CDR3 consists of 16 residues. Germline V gene sequence: CDR1 SGHTA, CDR2 FQGNSA. For the CDR3, the DNA is TGTGCCAGCAGCTTAGGACCGGTCGGGACTGCCTACGAGCAGTACTTC. As protein: CASSLGPVGTAYEQYF.

This clone turned up a few times. The chain carries TRBV5-4 and TRBJ2-7, with TRBD2 matching over 7 bases. J gave up 2 bases and V 3 bases, and 8 bases lay outside the gene matches. The CDR3 extends over 15 amino acids. The germline V gene has CDR1 SGHNT and CDR2 YYREEE (reference sequence). CDR3 DNA sequence: TGTGCCAGCAGCTCGGACCTAGCGGTAGCCTACGAGCAGTACTTC. It codes for CASSSDLAVAYEQYF.

The CDR3 sequence: CASSPPGGYTDTQYF. The CDR3, as DNA: TGTGCCAGCTCGCCCCCGGGGGGATACACAGATACGCAGTATTTT. J is TRBJ2-3 and V is TRBV18; the match to TRBD2 covers 7 bases. Looked up from germline, CDR1 is KGHSH and CDR2 is LQKENI. CDR3 length: 15 residues. V shed 6 bases and J 2 bases; nucleotides not matched to a gene: 8.

The gene calls are TRBV2 and TRBJ1-1; 7 bases map to TRBD1. The CDR3 extends over 13 amino acids. The V gene's germline CDR1 is SNHLY and CDR2 FYNNEI. V dropped 9 bases and J dropped 0; count of bases not matched to a gene: 4. CDR3 nucleotide sequence: TGTGCCAGGGGGACAGAGATGAACACTGAAGCTTTCTTT. As protein: CARGTEMNTEAFF.

V gene TRBV9 combines with J gene TRBJ2-5; TRBD2 matches 7 bases. Germline V lookup: CDR1 SGDLS, CDR2 YYNGEE. The V gene end was trimmed by 4 bases and the J gene end by 5 bases; junction bases not matched to a gene: 8. This CDR3 is built from 14 residues. CDR3 loop: CASSSLTSVETQYF. CDR3 nucleotides: TGTGCCAGCAGCTCCCTCACTAGCGTGGAGACCCAGTACTTC.

The J gene is TRBJ2-7, the V gene TRBV27; 7 bases are a match to TRBD2. V dropped 2 bases and J dropped 2; count of bases not matched to a gene: 3. CDR3 length: 14 residues. Germline CDR1 MNHEY, CDR2 SMNVEV (reference sequence). The CDR3 reads CASSLGEGAYEQYF. In nucleotides, the CDR3 is TGTGCCAGCAGTTTAGGGGAGGGTGCCTACGAGCAGTACTTC.